This TCR beta chain emerged from a study of T cell changes during pregnancy in multiple sclerosis. Germline CDR1 reads LNHDA; CDR2 reads SQIVND (reference sequence). The CDR3 contains 16 residues. V was trimmed by 3 bases and J by 0 bases, leaving 13 bases between them. Method: immunoSEQ multiplex PCR; TCRdb's copy keeps in-frame clones and lacks some. The table lists about 12,000 clones, approximately 86% of them singletons. The sequencing here drew on CD8+ T cells from peripheral blood mononuclear cells, taken in the second trimester of pregnancy. This clonotype originated in a female donor in good health, enrolled as a control in a pregnancy study. The J gene is TRBJ2-3, the V gene TRBV19, with D uncertain. CDR3 in DNA: TGTGCCAGTAGTATGTACGAATCTGGCAGCACAGATACGCAGTATTTT. Translated: CASSMYESGSTDTQYF.